The source of this TCR beta chain is a study of blood T cells in healthy people across ages. Using a J-beta primer mix together with a sample-barcoded 5' primer, a second PCR was run for roughly 7 to 12 cycles. The study obtained at least 2.5 million CDR3-containing paired-end reads from every sample. In TCRdb, the 5' RACE reads were re-called with MiXCR into one record per CDR3 protein. Of 1,800,000 or so distinct CDR3 sequences in the sample, about 39% are singletons; the top ten hold roughly 23%. Concerning this clonotype: Its antigen remains unknown.

Germline V CDR1 and CDR2: SGHTA, FQGTGA. CDR3 length: 14 residues. The ends were cut back, 5 bases at V and 8 bases at J, with 16 bases in the middle. Study findings and constraints: Estimates of diversity drawn from one million T cells were considered underestimates. Expanded clonotype changes were possibly confounded by unknown donor CMV status.

Each sample gave at least 7 million isolated PBMCs. The chain joins TRBV7-3 to TRBJ2-4; D may be TRBD1 (7 bases). The TCR comes from a human donor in good health. Sequenced input: blood. CDR3 sequence reads: CASSPSGGGDIQYF. CDR3 nucleotide sequence: TGTGCCAGCAGCCCATCAGGGGGAGGTGACATTCAGTACTTC.